A selection of T cell receptor beta chains follows, all from one sample in a study of control samples from healthy donors and cancer patients. Data came from immunoSEQ multiplex PCR; TCRdb stores just in-frame clones and leaves some out. Among some 71,000 clones listed, less than 95% were seen once. The source material was PBMCs. The receptors derive from a woman in her forties or fifties with colorectal cancer. The CDR3 runs from the conserved cysteine through the conserved F or W. A D gene is named only where the DNA matches it firmly. Clone size is not always given. Where it is, it says once, few, many or a class for expanded clones.

TRBJ1-5 | TRBV6-1 | - | TRBD1 | TGTGCCAGCAGTGAAACAGGGGCAGGTCAGCCCCAGCATTTT | CASSETGAGQPQHF
TRBJ1-2 | TRBV6-1 | - | - | TGTGCCAGCAGTGAACTGGGTAACTATGGCTACACCTTC | CASSELGNYGYTF
TRBJ2-2 | TRBV18 | - | TRBD2 | TGTGCCAGCTCACCACTCGGGACTAGCTTTTCCACCGGGGAGCTGTTTTTT | CASSPLGTSFSTGELFF
TRBJ2-1 | TRBV5-4 | few | TRBD2 | TGTGCCAGCAACCTAGCGGGGGGGCTCTACAATGAGCAGTTCTTC | CASNLAGGLYNEQFF
TRBJ2-2 | TRBV29-1 | - | - | TGCAGCGTTGAAGTGGGGGCGGCTTACACCGGGGAGCTGTTTTTT | CSVEVGAAYTGELFF
TRBJ1-6 | TRBV21-1 | - | - | TGTGCCAGCAGCGTCGGACAGGGGGATATTAATAATTCACCCCTCCACTTT | CASSVGQGDINNSPLHF
TRBJ2-2 | TRBV3-1/TRBV3-2 | - | TRBD1 | TGTGCCAGCAGCCAAGGTGGACAGGGAAGGACCGGGGAGCTGTTTTTT | CASSQGGQGRTGELFF
TRBJ2-7 | TRBV6-5 | - | TRBD2 | TGTGCCAGCAGCGCGGGGAGGGAAGGCTACGAGCAGTACTTC | CASSAGREGYEQYF
TRBJ2-4 | TRBV6-1 | - | - | TGTGCCAGCAGTGACCGCGTCAGGGGCAAAAACATTCAGTACTTC | CASSDRVRGKNIQYF
TRBJ1-3 | TRBV9 | - | - | TGTGCCAGCAGCGTAGCAGGGTTGAACACCATATATTTT | CASSVAGLNTIYF
TRBJ1-4 | TRBV7-9 | - | - | TGTGCCAGCAGCTTAGAGAAGACAAATGAAAAACTGTTTTTT | CASSLEKTNEKLFF
TRBJ2-1 | TRBV14 | - | - | TGTGCCAGCAGCCAAGACTATGGGGGAATAGGCAATGAGCAGTTCTTC | CASSQDYGGIGNEQFF
TRBJ1-3 | TRBV9 | - | - | TGTGCCAGCAGCGTCGACCCCACAGGGTTGGGAAACACCATATATTTT | CASSVDPTGLGNTIYF
TRBJ1-6 | TRBV19 | - | - | TGTGCCAGTAGTAGAGACTCAAGCTCCTATAATTCACCCCTCCACTTT | CASSRDSSSYNSPLHF
TRBJ2-7 | TRBV23-1 | - | TRBD1 | TGCGCCAGCAGTCAATCCGGGACAGCCTACGAGCAGTACTTC | CASSQSGTAYEQYF
TRBJ1-4 | TRBV5-1 | - | - | TGCGCCAGCAGCTTGGCTCTGTCGGGAAATGAAAAACTGTTTTTT | CASSLALSGNEKLFF
TRBJ1-1 | TRBV30 | - | - | TGTGCCTGGAGGGAGAACACTGAAGCTTTCTTT | CAWRENTEAFF
TRBJ1-4 | TRBV9 | - | - | TGTGCCAGCAGCGTCAGGGAGGGGACTAATGAAAAACTGTTTTTT | CASSVREGTNEKLFF
TRBJ2-1 | TRBV7-3 | - | TRBD2 | TGTGCCAGCAGCTTTACTTCTAGCGGGGTCCCCTACAATGAGCAGTTCTTC | CASSFTSSGVPYNEQFF
TRBJ1-2 | TRBV29-1 | - | - | TGCAGCGTTACGGGACGGAACTATGGCTACACCTTC | CSVTGRNYGYTF
TRBJ2-3 | TRBV14 | - | - | TGTGCCAGCAGCCCGAGGGGTTATACGCAGTATTTT | CASSPRGYTQYF
TRBJ2-1 | TRBV6-5 | - | TRBD2 | TGTGCCAGCAGTCGAAGCGGGAGGGCCCTTTATGAGCAGTTCTTC | CASSRSGRALYEQFF
TRBJ2-7 | TRBV6-2/TRBV6-3 | - | TRBD2 | TGTGCCAGCAGTTTGACTAGCGGGGCTAACGAGCAGTACTTC | CASSLTSGANEQYF
TRBJ2-7 | TRBV10-3 | - | TRBD2 | TGTGCCATCAGGGGGACTAGCGGGCCGGGGGACGAGCAGTACTTC | CAIRGTSGPGDEQYF
TRBJ2-3 | TRBV5-1 | few | - | TGCGCCAGCAGCTCCGAGGAGACTCGCCCCGCAGATACGCAGTATTTT | CASSSEETRPADTQYF
TRBJ1-2 | TRBV6-5 | - | TRBD1 | TGTGCCAGCAGTTCACGGGCAGGGGGGCCTGGCTACACCTTC | CASSSRAGGPGYTF
TRBJ1-2 | TRBV5-4 | - | - | TGTGCCAGCAGCTTGGCGGCGGACGAAAACTATGGCTACACCTTC | CASSLAADENYGYTF
TRBJ2-2 | TRBV10-2 | - | - | TGCGCCAGCATCCATAGCGTGGTGCTGTTTTTT | CASIHSVVLFF
TRBJ2-6 | TRBV30 | - | - | TGTGCCTGGAGCGGACAGTCTGGTGGGGCCAACGTCCTGACTTTC | CAWSGQSGGANVLTF
TRBJ2-7 | TRBV5-1 | - | TRBD2 | TGCGCCAGCAAAGCTAGCGGTACCTACGAGCAGTACTTC | CASKASGTYEQYF
TRBJ1-2 | TRBV5-3 | - | - | TGTGCCAGAAGCTTGGCGAGTCGGGTTAACTATGGCTACACCTTC | CARSLASRVNYGYTF
TRBJ2-5 | TRBV5-1 | - | - | TGCGCCAGCAGCGACCGCCGACGACTAGAAGAGACCCAGTACTTC | CASSDRRRLEETQYF
TRBJ1-4 | TRBV3-1/TRBV3-2 | - | TRBD1 | TGTGCCAGCAGTCTAACCGGGACAGGGCACGAAAAACTGTTTTTT | CASSLTGTGHEKLFF
TRBJ1-2 | TRBV27 | once | - | TGTGCCAGCGGGACCGGTGGCAGCTATGGCTACACCTTC | CASGTGGSYGYTF
TRBJ2-3 | TRBV6-5 | - | - | TGTGCCAGCGGTAGCGTTACTAGCACAGATACGCAGTATTTT | CASGSVTSTDTQYF
TRBJ1-3 | TRBV30 | - | - | TGTGCCTGGAGGGATCGGACAGTCCTTAGAAACACCATATATTTT | CAWRDRTVLRNTIYF
TRBJ2-3 | TRBV7-3 | - | - | TGTGCCAGCAGCTTGGAGTCTAGCACAGATACGCAGTATTTT | CASSLESSTDTQYF
TRBJ2-7 | TRBV9 | - | TRBD2 | TGTGCCAGCAGCGTAGGGCTAGCGGTGTACGAGCAGTACTTC | CASSVGLAVYEQYF
TRBJ2-1 | TRBV11-3 | few | TRBD2 | TGTGCCAGCAGCGAACGAAAAACGACTAGCGGCCACAATGAGCAGTTCTTC | CASSERKTTSGHNEQFF
TRBJ1-3 | TRBV7-9 | - | TRBD1 | TGTGCCAGCAGCTTAGCCCACTCGGGACAGGACGATGAGGACACCATATATTTT | CASSLAHSGQDDEDTIYF
TRBJ2-7 | TRBV28 | - | TRBD2 | TGTGCCAGCAGTCGCCGGACTAGCGGGCGTAGCTCCTACGAGCAGTACTTC | CASSRRTSGRSSYEQYF
TRBJ1-2 | TRBV19 | - | - | TGTGCCAGTAGTATTTTAGGGGGAATGGGCTATGGCTACACCTTC | CASSILGGMGYGYTF
TRBJ1-5 | TRBV2 | - | - | TGTGCCAGCAGTGAACAGGGGCTGAATCAGCCCCAGCATTTT | CASSEQGLNQPQHF
TRBJ1-2 | TRBV5-1 | - | TRBD1 | TGCGCCAGCACCCCGACAGGGGCGGTGGGAGGCTACACCTTC | CASTPTGAVGGYTF
TRBJ1-3 | TRBV5-8 | - | - | TGTGCCAGCAGCTTGGTGGGGAGCTCTGGAAACACCATATATTTT | CASSLVGSSGNTIYF
TRBJ1-2 | TRBV12-3/TRBV12-4 | - | - | TGTGCCAGCAGTTTTACAGGGAAAGTTGGCTACACCTTC | CASSFTGKVGYTF
TRBJ2-1 | TRBV3-1/TRBV3-2 | - | - | TGTGCCAGCAGCCCCCGGGACAGGGCTAGCGGGAGCTCCTACAATGAGCAGTTCTTC | CASSPRDRASGSSYNEQFF
TRBJ2-1 | TRBV5-1 | - | TRBD2 | TGCGCCAGCAGCTTGGCCACCCTAGCGGCTATGAGAAACAATGAGCAGTTCTTC | CASSLATLAAMRNNEQFF
TRBJ1-1 | TRBV19 | few | - | TGTGCCAGCCTTGGGGGGGGCGCTGAAGCTTTCTTT | CASLGGGAEAFF
TRBJ2-3 | TRBV29-1 | - | TRBD1 | TGCAGCGCCTGGGGACAGGGGGACACAGATACGCAGTATTTT | CSAWGQGDTDTQYF